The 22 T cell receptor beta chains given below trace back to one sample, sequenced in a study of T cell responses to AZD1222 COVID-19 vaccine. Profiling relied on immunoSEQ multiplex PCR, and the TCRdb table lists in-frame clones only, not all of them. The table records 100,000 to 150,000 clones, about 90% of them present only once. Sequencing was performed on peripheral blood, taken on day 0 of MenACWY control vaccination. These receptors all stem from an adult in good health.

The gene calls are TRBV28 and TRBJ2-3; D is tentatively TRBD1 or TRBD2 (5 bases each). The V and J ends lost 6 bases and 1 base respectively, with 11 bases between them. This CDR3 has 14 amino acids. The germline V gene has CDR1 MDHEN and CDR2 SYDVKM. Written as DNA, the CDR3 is TGTGCCAGCAGCCCTCGGGGCCGCACAGATACGCAGTATTTT. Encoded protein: CASSPRGRTDTQYF.

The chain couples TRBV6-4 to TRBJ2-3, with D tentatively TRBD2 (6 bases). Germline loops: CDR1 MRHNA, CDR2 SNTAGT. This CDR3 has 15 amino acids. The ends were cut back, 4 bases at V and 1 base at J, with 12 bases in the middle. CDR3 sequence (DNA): TGTGCCAGCAGTGCGTTAGCGGCTGGCACAGATACGCAGTATTTT. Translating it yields CASSALAAGTDTQYF.

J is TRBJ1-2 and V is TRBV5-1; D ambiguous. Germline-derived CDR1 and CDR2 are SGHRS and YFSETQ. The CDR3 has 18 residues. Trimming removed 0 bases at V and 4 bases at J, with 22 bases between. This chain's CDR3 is CASSLGYRKGERSYGYTF. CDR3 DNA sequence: TGCGCCAGCAGCTTGGGATATCGGAAGGGCGAAAGGAGCTATGGCTACACCTTC.

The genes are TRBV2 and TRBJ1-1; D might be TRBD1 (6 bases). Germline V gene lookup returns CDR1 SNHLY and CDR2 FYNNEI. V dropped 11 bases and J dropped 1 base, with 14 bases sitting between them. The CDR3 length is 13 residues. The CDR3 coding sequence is TGTGCCTCCTGGACAGCTGAGAACACTGAAGCTTTCTTT. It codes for CASWTAENTEAFF.

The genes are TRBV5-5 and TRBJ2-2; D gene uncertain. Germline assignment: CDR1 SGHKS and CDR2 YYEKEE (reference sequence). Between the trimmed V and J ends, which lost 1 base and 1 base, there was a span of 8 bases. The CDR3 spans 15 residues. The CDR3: CASSLFPGNTGELFF. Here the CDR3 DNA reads TGTGCCAGCAGCTTGTTCCCCGGGAACACCGGGGAGCTGTTTTTT.

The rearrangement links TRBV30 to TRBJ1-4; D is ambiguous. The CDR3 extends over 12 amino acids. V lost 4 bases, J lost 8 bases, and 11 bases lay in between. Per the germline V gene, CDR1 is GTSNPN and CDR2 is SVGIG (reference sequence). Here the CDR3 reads CAWTDGEEKLFF. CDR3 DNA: TGTGCCTGGACAGACGGTGAGGAAAAACTGTTTTTT. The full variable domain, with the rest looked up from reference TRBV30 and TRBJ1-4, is SQTIHQWPATLVQPVGSPLSLECTVEGTSNPNLYWYRQAAGRGLQLLFYSVGIGQISSEVPQNLSASRPQDRQFILSSKKLLLSDSGFYLCAWTDGEEKLFFGSGTQLSVL.

CDR3 DNA: TGCGCCAGCAGCTTGGCTCCGACAGGGTCTGGAAACACCATATATTTT. Protein sequence: CASSLAPTGSGNTIYF. The V gene is TRBV5-1, the J gene TRBJ1-3; 7 nucleotides match TRBD1. Losses at the gene ends were 0 bases for V and 1 base for J; bases not matched to a gene: 4. The CDR3 is 16 amino acids. The germline CDR1 and CDR2 sequences are SGHRS and YFSETQ.

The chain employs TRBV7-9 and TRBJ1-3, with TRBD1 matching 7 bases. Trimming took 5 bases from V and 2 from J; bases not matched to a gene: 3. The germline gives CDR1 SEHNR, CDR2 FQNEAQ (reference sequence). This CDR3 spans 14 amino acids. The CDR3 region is CASSRQGAGNTIYF. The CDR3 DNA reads TGTGCCAGCAGCCGCCAGGGGGCTGGAAACACCATATATTTT.

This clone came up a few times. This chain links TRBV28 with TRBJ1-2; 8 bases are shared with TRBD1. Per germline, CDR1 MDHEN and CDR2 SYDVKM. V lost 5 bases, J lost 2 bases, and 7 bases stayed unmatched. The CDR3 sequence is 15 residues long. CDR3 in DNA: TGTGCCAGCAGTATCACAGGGGGGTTCAACTATGGCTACACCTTC. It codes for CASSITGGFNYGYTF.

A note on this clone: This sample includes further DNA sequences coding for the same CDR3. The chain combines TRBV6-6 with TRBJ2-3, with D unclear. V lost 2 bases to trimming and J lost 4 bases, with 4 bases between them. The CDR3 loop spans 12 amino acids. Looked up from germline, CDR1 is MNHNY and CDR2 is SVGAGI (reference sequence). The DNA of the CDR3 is TGTGCCAGCAGTTACGGGCCAGATACGCAGTATTTT. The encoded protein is CASSYGPDTQYF.

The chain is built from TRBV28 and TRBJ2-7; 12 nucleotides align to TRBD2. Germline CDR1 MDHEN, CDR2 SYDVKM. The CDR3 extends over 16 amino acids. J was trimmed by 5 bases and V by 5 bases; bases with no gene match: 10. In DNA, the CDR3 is TGTGCCAGCAGTCCCGGACTAGCGGGATTTGGGGACGAGCAGTACTTC. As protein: CASSPGLAGFGDEQYF.

As DNA, the CDR3 is TGTGCCAGCAGCCTAGGCTGGAATTCACCCCTCCACTTT. Translating it yields CASSLGWNSPLHF. The chain recombines TRBV12-3 or TRBV12-4 with TRBJ1-6; D remains unclear. There are 13 residues in the CDR3. The V and J ends lost 6 bases and 7 bases respectively, with 10 bases between them.

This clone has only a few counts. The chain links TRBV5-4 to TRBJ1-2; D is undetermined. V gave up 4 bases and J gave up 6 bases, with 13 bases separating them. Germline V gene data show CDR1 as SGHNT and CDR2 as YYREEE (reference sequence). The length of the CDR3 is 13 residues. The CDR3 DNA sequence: TGTGCCAGCAGCCCCCGGCCCAGCGATGGCTACACCTTC. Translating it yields CASSPRPSDGYTF.

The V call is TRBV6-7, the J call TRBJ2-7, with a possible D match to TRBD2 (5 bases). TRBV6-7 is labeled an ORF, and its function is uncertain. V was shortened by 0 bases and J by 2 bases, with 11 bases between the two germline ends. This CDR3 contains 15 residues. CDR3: CASSYSRRGTYEQYF. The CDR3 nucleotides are TGTGCCAGCAGTTACTCGCGTAGAGGGACCTACGAGCAGTACTTC.

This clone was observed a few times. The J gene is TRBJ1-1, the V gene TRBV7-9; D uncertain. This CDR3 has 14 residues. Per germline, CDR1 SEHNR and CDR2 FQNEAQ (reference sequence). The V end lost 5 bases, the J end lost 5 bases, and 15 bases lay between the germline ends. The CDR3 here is CASSNGKLGTEAFF. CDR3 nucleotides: TGTGCCAGCAGCAACGGTAAACTAGGGACTGAAGCTTTCTTT.

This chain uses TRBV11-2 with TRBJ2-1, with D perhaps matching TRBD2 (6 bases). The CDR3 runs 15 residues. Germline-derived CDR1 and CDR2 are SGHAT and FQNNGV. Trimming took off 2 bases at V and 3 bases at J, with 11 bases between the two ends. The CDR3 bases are TGTGCCAGCAGCTTACGGGGCGGGGACTACAATGAGCAGTTCTTC. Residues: CASSLRGGDYNEQFF.

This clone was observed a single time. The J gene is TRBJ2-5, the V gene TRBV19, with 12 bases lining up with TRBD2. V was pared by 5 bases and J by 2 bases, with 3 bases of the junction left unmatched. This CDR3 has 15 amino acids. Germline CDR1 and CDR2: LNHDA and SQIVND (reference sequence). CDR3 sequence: CASSSGLAGQETQYF. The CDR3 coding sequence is TGTGCCAGTAGTTCAGGACTAGCGGGACAAGAGACCCAGTACTTC.

The DNA of the CDR3 is TGTGCCAGCAGTTACCCGAGAGGGAACACTGAAGCTTTCTTT. This sequence encodes CASSYPRGNTEAFF. The chain employs TRBV6-2 or TRBV6-3 and TRBJ1-1; the D is unclear. The CDR3 is 14 residues long. Looked up from germline, CDR1 is MNHEY and CDR2 is SVGEGT. With 2 bases removed from V and 1 base from J, the gap between germline ends came to 8 bases.

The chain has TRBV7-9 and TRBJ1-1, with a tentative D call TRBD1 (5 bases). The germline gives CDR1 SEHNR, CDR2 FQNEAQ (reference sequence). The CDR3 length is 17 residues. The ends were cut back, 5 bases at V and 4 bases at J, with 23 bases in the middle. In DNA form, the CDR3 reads TGTGCCAGCAGCCGTCCTGGGACCGCCCTCGGGGGCACTGAAGCTTTCTTT. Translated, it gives CASSRPGTALGGTEAFF.

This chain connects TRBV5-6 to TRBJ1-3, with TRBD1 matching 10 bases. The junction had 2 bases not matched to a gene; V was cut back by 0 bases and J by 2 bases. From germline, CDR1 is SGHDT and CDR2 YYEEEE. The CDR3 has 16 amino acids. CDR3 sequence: CASSLGGTGAGNTIYF. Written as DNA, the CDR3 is TGTGCCAGCAGCTTGGGAGGGACAGGGGCTGGAAACACCATATATTTT.

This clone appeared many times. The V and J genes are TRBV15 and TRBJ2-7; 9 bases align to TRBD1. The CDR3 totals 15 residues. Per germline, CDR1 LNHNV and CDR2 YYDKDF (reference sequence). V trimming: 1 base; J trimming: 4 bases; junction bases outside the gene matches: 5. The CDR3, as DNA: TGTGCCACCAGCAGAGCGGCGACAGGGGGTTACGAGCAGTACTTC. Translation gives CATSRAATGGYEQYF. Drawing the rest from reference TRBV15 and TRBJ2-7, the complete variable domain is DAMVIQNPRYQVTQFGKPVTLSCSQTLNHNVMYWYQQKSSQAPKLLFHYYDKDFNNEADTPDNFQSRRPNTSFCFLDIRSPGLGDTAMYLCATSRAATGGYEQYFGPGTRLTVT.

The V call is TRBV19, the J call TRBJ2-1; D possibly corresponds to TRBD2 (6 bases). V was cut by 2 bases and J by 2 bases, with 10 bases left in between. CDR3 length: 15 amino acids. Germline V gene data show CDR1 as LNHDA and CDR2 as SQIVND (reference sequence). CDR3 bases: TGTGCCAGTAGTATAATGGCTAGCGCCTACAATGAGCAGTTCTTC. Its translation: CASSIMASAYNEQFF. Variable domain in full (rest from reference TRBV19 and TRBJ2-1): DGGITQSPKYLFRKEGQNVTLSCEQNLNHDAMYWYRQDPGQGLRLIYYSQIVNDFQKGDIAEGYSVSREKKESFPLTVTSAQKNPTAFYLCASSIMASAYNEQFFGPGTRLTVL.